This T cell receptor (beta chain) was recorded in a study of T cells in Graves' hyperthyroidism and ophthalmopathy (dated by TCRdb to between 2018 and 2021). In the study overall: A discovery cohort of approximately 97 patients, about 43 with Graves' ophthalmopathy and 55 to 60 with stable Graves' hyperthyroidism, was used to find distinguishing TCR V-J signatures. Prospective prediction of ophthalmopathy was tested in an independent validation cohort of 18 hyperthyroidism patients and 15 to 17 patients who later progressed to ophthalmopathy. For training and testing, the 80 to 100 patients in the discovery cohort were randomly divided in a 7:3 ratio. In about 6 Graves' hyperthyroidism patients, the study also compared T-cell repertoires from thyroid tissue with T-cell repertoires from blood. After blood sampling, hyperthyroidism patients were treated with methimazole at a starting dose of 30 mg daily, and ophthalmopathy patients were treated with high-dose intravenous methylprednisolone. According to the paper, TCR Vbeta CDR3 sequencing was carried out on 120 to 150 peripheral blood samples, which came from 40 to 45 ophthalmopathy, 75 to 80 hyperthyroidism and about 17 progressor patients. On the study overall, not on this receptor specifically: In cross-validation, a model built on a 13 V-J signature told ophthalmopathy apart from stable hyperthyroidism with approximately 90% sensitivity and about 81% specificity, and in testing the same model reached 80%/75%. Most expanded thyroid clonotypes (frequency above 0.001) were also found in blood, which suggests that blood repertoires may mirror thyroid immune responses. In validation, the model predicted progression to ophthalmopathy a median of around six months before onset, with about 67% sensitivity and about 72% specificity. Sample size was not statistically predetermined, and investigators were not blinded to group allocation.

A patient counted as having stable Graves' hyperthyroidism if no progression to ophthalmopathy occurred over 18 months of follow-up. Hyperthyroidism patients were aged 18 to 65 years and newly diagnosed, with disease duration of less than 2 months. Patients with uncontrolled infections, other autoimmune diseases, pregnancy or lactation were excluded. Diagnoses relied on clinical symptoms, serum thyroxine and TRAb, thyroid ultrasound and orbital computed tomography. Total RNA was extracted using Trizol reagent, and RNA quality was assessed on an Agilent 2100 Bioanalyzer. Ten or more counts support this clonotype. No cognate antigen has been identified for it. Qualities for individual bases were not recorded, and no much larger clone is one base off. The cysteine opens and the phenylalanine closes a CDR3 of 15 amino acids. Of all the DNA, just the CDR3 is kept, 45 bases in frame from base 1. The V and J ends are trimmed by 2 bases and 2 bases, leaving 13 bases between them.

TCR beta CDR3 regions were amplified from RNA transcripts. The TCR CDR3 was subjected to a first round of RT-PCR using the HTBI primer set and the Qiagen OneStep RT-PCR kit. A second multiplex PCR round built the libraries, followed by size selection and purification. Sequencing of the libraries was done on an Illumina HiSeq2000 using paired-end 100 bp reads. For the original study's pipeline: SOAPnuke was used to process the raw data, with reads discarded if the reads contained adapters or uncalled bases, had a mean Phred below 15, or lacked an exact constant-primer or identifier match. COPE v1.2.5 was used to merge the high-quality paired reads, and each unique nucleotide sequence was defined as a clonotype. MiTCR v1.1 was used to align the clonotypes against IMGT TRBV, TRBD and TRBJ reference segments. Analysis was restricted to V-J combinations with a frequency above 0.0001, which covered about 99% of repertoires. The TCS score was defined as the ratio of F50 (clonal expansion) to E x V (chaos), calculated using BLOSUM62-based TCRdist between CDR3 peptides within each V-J. Welch's t-statistics and random forest reduced fewer than 600 V-J features to about 13, which were used in a naive Bayes classifier (R e1071). Thyroid-blood repertoire similarity was quantified with the Morisita-Horn index. The public reads were reprocessed in TCRdb via fastp at Q25 and MiXCR, keeping in-frame beta chains. Rows are combined by CDR3 protein, so each entry shows the most common genes and DNA. The V and J calls were not made by the authors but by TCRdb's processing. Recorded for this sample are around 580,000 distinct CDR3 sequences; around 45% of them occurred a single time. The ten largest make up around 7.7% of the sample.

The clonotype comes from a woman under 30 with Graves' hyperthyroidism. Input material: peripheral blood or thyroid tissue (not recorded which). The rearranged chain carries TRBV12-3 or TRBV12-4 and TRBJ2-7; TRBD2 could be the D gene, as 5 bases match. The DNA sequence is TGTGCCAGCAGTTTAACTCGCGGGCAAGCCTACGAGCAGTACTTC. It encodes CASSLTRGQAYEQYF.